This TCR beta chain emerged from a study of blood T cell repertoires in COVID-19. Study-wide background: The United States, Italy and Spain provided the acute and convalescent COVID-19 samples.

Repertoires were generated with immunoSEQ multiplex PCR, while TCRdb's copy carries only in-frame clones and drops some. The top ten hold approximately 2.9% of the sample, which has hundreds of thousands of clones, roughly 90% seen once. Recruitment covered about 25 US areas and drew participants whose ages spanned about 18 to 90 years. The V gene's germline CDR1 is SGHRS and CDR2 YFSETQ. V shed 2 bases and J shed 5 bases, with 15 bases lying between them. The length of the CDR3 is 15 residues. The receptor comes from a woman aged 50 to 60 who had been exposed to COVID-19. Material: PBMCs or T cells enriched from blood (not recorded which). The V call is TRBV5-1, the J call TRBJ2-3, with D unclear. In DNA form, the CDR3 reads TGCGCCAGCAGCTTACGAGGATCATCCCAAGATACGCAGTATTTT. It specifies CASSLRGSSQDTQYF.